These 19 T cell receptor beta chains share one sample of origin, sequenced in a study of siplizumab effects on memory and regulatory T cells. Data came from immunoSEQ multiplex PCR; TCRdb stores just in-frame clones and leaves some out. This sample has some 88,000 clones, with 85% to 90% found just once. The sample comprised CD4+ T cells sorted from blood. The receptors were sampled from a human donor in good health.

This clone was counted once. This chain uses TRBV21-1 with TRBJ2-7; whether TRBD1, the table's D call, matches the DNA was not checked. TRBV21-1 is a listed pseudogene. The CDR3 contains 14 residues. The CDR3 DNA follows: TGTGCCAGCAGCAAGGACAGGGGATCCTACGAGCAGTACTTC. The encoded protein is CASSKDRGSYEQYF.

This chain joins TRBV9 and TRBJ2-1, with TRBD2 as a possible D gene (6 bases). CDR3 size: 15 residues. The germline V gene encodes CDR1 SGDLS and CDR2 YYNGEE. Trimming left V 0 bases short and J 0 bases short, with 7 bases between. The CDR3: CASSVGGNSYNEQFF. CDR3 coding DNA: TGTGCCAGCAGCGTAGGCGGGAACTCCTACAATGAGCAGTTCTTC.

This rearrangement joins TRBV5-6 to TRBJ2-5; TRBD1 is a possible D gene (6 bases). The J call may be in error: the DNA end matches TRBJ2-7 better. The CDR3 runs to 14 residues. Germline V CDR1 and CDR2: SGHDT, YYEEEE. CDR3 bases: TGTGCCAGCAGCACTAGATGGGGACACTACGAGCAGTACTTC. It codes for CASSTRWGHYEQYF.

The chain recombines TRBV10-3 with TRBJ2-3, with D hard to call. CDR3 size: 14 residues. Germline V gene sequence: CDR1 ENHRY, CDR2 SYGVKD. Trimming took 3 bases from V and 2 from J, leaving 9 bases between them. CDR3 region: CAISDWSATDTQYF. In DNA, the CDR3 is TGTGCCATCAGTGACTGGTCAGCCACAGATACGCAGTATTTT.

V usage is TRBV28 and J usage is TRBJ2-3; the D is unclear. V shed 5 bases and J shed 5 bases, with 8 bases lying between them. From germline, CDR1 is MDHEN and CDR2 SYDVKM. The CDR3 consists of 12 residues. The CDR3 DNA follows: TGTGCCAGCAGTCCCAGAGGAGATACGCAGTATTTT. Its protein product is CASSPRGDTQYF. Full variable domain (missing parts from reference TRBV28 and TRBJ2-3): DVKVTQSSRYLVKRTGEKVFLECVQDMDHENMFWYRQDPGLGLRLIYFSYDVKMKEKGDIPEGYSVSREKKERFSLILESASTNQTSMYLCASSPRGDTQYFGPGTRLTVL.

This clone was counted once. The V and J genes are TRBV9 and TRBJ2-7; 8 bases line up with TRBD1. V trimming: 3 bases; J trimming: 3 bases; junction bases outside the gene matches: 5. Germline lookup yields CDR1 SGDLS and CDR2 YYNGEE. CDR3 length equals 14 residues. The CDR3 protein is CASSAQGGNYEQYF. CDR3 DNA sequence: TGTGCCAGCAGCGCACAGGGGGGAAACTACGAGCAGTACTTC.

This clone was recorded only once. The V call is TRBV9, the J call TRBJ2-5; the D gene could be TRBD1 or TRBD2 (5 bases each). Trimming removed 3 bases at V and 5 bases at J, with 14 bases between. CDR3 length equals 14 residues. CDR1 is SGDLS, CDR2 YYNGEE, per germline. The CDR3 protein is CASSEGTPPETQYF. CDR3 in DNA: TGTGCCAGCAGCGAGGGGACCCCGCCGGAGACCCAGTACTTC.

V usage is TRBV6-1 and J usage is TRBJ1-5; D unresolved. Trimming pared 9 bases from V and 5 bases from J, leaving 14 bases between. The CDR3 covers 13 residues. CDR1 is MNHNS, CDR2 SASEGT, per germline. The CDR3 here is CARAQGPDQPQHF. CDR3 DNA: TGTGCCAGGGCACAAGGGCCCGATCAGCCCCAGCATTTT.

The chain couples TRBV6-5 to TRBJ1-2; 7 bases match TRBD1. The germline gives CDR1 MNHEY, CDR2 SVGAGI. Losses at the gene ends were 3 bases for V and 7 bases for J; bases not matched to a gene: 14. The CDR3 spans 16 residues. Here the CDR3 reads CASSYLGGGSTVGYTF. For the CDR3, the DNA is TGTGCCAGCAGTTATCTAGGAGGGGGCTCCACAGTTGGCTACACCTTC.

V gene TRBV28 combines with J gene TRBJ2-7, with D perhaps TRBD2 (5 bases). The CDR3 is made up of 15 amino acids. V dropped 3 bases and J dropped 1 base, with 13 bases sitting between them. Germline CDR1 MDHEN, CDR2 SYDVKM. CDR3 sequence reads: CASSFGGWGSYEQYF. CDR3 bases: TGTGCCAGCAGTTTCGGCGGGTGGGGTTCCTACGAGCAGTACTTC. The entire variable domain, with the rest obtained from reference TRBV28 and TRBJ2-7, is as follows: DVKVTQSSRYLVKRTGEKVFLECVQDMDHENMFWYRQDPGLGLRLIYFSYDVKMKEKGDIPEGYSVSREKKERFSLILESASTNQTSMYLCASSFGGWGSYEQYFGPGTRLTVT.

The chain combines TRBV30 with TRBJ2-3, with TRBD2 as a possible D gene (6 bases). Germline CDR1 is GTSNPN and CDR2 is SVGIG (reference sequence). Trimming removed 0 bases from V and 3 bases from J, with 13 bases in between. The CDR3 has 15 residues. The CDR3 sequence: CAWSVYGSLTDTQYF. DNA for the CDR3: TGTGCCTGGAGTGTATACGGGAGTCTTACAGATACGCAGTATTTT.

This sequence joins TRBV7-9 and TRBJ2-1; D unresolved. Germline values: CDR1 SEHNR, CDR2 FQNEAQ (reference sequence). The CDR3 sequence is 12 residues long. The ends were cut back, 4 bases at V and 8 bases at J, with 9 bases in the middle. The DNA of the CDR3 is TGTGCCAGCAGCTCTACCTGGGATGAGCAGTTCTTC. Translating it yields CASSSTWDEQFF.

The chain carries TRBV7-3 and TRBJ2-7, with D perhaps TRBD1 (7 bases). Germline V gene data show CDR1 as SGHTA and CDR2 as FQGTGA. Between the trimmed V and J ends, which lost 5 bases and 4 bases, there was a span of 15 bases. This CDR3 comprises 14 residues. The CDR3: CASSPYAGGYEQYF. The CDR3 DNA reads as TGTGCCAGCAGCCCTTATGCAGGGGGGTACGAGCAGTACTTC.

The CDR3 spells CARSLEWAGGPKRGRIADNEKLFF. The CDR3 coding sequence is TGTGCCAGAAGCTTGGAATGGGCGGGCGGACCAAAGCGGGGGCGTATAGCTGATAATGAAAAACTGTTTTTT. The V and J genes are TRBV5-3 and TRBJ1-4, with D perhaps TRBD1 (6 bases). TRBV5-3 is marked as an open reading frame, function uncertain. The CDR3 consists of 24 residues. The V end lost 0 bases, the J end lost 4 bases, and 37 bases lay between the germline ends.

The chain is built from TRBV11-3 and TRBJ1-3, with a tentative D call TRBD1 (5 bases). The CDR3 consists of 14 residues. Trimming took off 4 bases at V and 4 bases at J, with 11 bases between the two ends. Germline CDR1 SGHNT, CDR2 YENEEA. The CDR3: CASSSGRNGNTIYF. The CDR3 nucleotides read TGTGCCAGCAGCTCGGGACGTAACGGAAACACCATATATTTT.

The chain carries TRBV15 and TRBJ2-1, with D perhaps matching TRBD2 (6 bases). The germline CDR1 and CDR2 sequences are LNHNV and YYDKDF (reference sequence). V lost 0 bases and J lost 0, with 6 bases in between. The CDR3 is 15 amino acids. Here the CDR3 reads CATSRERDSYNEQFF. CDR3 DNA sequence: TGTGCCACCAGCAGAGAGCGGGACTCCTACAATGAGCAGTTCTTC.

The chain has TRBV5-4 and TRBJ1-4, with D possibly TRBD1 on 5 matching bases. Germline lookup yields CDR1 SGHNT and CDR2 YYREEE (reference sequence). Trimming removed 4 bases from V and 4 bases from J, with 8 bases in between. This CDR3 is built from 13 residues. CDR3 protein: CASSAGDNEKLFF. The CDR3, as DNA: TGTGCCAGCAGCGCGGGGGATAATGAAAAACTGTTTTTT.

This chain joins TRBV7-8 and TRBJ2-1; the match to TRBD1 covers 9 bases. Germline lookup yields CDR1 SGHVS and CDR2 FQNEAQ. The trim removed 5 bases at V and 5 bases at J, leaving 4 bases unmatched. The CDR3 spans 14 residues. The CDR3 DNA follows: TGTGCCAGCAGCCCACAGGGGGCAAACAATGAGCAGTTCTTC. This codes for CASSPQGANNEQFF.

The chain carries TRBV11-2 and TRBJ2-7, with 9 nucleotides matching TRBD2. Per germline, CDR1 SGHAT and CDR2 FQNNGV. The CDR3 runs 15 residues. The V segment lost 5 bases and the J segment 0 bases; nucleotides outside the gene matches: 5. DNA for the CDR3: TGTGCCAGCAGCCGAAATAGCGGGAGCTCCTACGAGCAGTACTTC. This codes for CASSRNSGSSYEQYF.